Described below is a single T cell receptor (beta chain) sequence and its context. This clonotype was seen many times. Its antigen is unknown. Base qualities were left out, and no much larger clone turns up one base away. From its cysteine to its phenylalanine, the CDR3 spans 14 amino acids. CDR3 DNA only is kept here, 42 bases in frame from base 1. The germline V gene encodes CDR1 MGHRA and CDR2 YSYEKL. V and J lose 1 base and 4 bases, and a span of 10 bases separates them. The sample is drawn from a study of prognosis after radiotherapy for stage I lung cancer (dated by TCRdb to about 2021). Concerning the study at large: Between early 2018 and early 2019, 15 to 20 patients with stage I NSCLC were enrolled in Nanjing, China. Every patient was regarded as medically inoperable, because of comorbidities in some 13 cases and refusal of surgery in 7 cases. Among the enrolled patients, roughly 14 had newly diagnosed primary stage I lung tumors, while 4 or 5 had oligometastatic NSCLC following surgical resection of the primary tumor. About 20% of the 19 patients developed distant metastases after SBRT, at a median of approximately 7 months; the other 15 showed no significant progression. The cohort was made up of 10 to 15 men and roughly six women, with a median age of around 78 years and an age range of about 50 to 84 years. SBRT was delivered in 3 to 5 fractions with a biologically effective dose of at least 100 Gy, and image-guided IMRT or VMAT was used for delivery. The study profiled peripheral blood TCR beta repertoires from stage I NSCLC patients before and after stereotactic body radiotherapy and related them to distant failure. Squamous cell carcinoma histology was identified in 7 or 8 patients, and adenocarcinoma histology was identified in eleven to twelve patients. The study sequenced 38 blood samples from some 20 patients, one before and one after SBRT per patient. Concurrent therapy was not administered to any patient alongside SBRT. Summary of the overall study and its limitations: None of the reported P values were adjusted for multiple comparisons. TRBV and TRBJ usage frequencies reportedly varied with metastasis status, involving two V genes at baseline and some ten V and two J genes after SBRT. After SBRT, the number of unique TCR clones decreased (median about 10,000 before versus several thousand after; Wilcoxon paired P=0.011). Post-SBRT Shannon entropy and its change from baseline were lower in patients who developed distant metastases; baseline Shannon entropy was not associated with metastases. Limitations of the study included a small cohort and short follow-up, and the study findings need independent validation. No determination of tumor specificity was made for expanded TCR clones.

All patients had node-negative disease on CT and PET/CT, and none had a history of other malignancies or had previously received chemotherapy or radiotherapy. Roughly 6 milliliters of peripheral venous blood were drawn into EDTA tubes at each of two time points. PBMCs were isolated by Ficoll-Paque Plus density-gradient centrifugation. Right after collection, samples were placed at -80 degrees C and kept there until analysis. Two rounds of multiplex PCR were used to amplify the TCR beta CDR3 region from genomic DNA. In the first PCR round, primers specific to each TRBV and TRBJ gene were used, and the primer sequences were filed in Chinese patent CN105087789A. The second PCR round used universal primers. The Roche High Pure PCR Template Preparation Kit was used to extract genomic DNA from frozen PBMCs. An Illumina HiSeq 3000 was used to sequence the libraries paired-end with 151 bp reads. In the paper's pipeline: CutAdapt was used to remove raw reads lacking the multiplex PCR primer sequences. PEAR was used to merge high-quality paired reads into contigs. TRB V, D and J gene segments were assigned to each contig with MiXCR by alignment to reference sequences. CDR3 sequences were clustered by base quality and sequence similarity to remove sequencing errors. Shannon entropy normalized by the natural log of productive TCR sequence number was used as the measure of diversity. To get clonality, Shannon entropy was divided by the natural log of the number of unique clonotypes, and that result was subtracted from one. Using the Youden index from ROC curves, the researchers picked the repertoire-metric cut-offs for progression-free survival, and all analyses were carried out in R 3.5.3. TCRdb applied fastp at Q25 and MiXCR to the public reads, then kept only in-frame beta chains. Rows matching on CDR3 protein sequence are summarized as one entry with the most common DNA and genes. The V and J calls come from TCRdb's annotation, not from the publication. For this sample the table gives approximately 20,000 distinct CDR3 sequences, of which around 26% were detected only once. The top ten clones comprise 22% of the sample.

The sample was PBMCs, taken before or after stereotactic body radiation therapy (not recorded which). This TCR derives from a donor aged 50 or older with non-small cell lung cancer. The chain was built from TRBV4-1 and TRBJ2-5, and perhaps TRBD2 as D gene, on 5 matching bases. This receptor has the CDR3 CASSQGPEGETQYF. DNA sequence: TGCGCCAGCAGCCAAGGGCCCGAGGGAGAGACCCAGTACTTC.